What follows are 32 T cell receptor beta chains derived from one specimen sequenced in a study of blood T cells in healthy people across ages (dated by TCRdb to the mid-2010s). Receptor amplification or capture employed 5' RACE. TCRdb lists the instrument as Illumina HiSeq 2500. A second PCR of about 6 to 11 cycles was performed with a sample-barcoded 5' primer and a J-beta primer mix. TCRdb redid the processing of the public reads, applying fastp at Q25 and MiXCR, and retained in-frame beta chains. All rows with the same CDR3 protein become a single entry with the most common DNA and genes. Within this sample are about 1.5 million distinct CDR3 sequences, with roughly 43% of them counted one time only. The ten largest account for approximately 4% of the sample. Sequenced: blood. Receptors were obtained from a woman under 30 in good health.

The J gene is TRBJ2-5, the V gene TRBV28; D is uncertain. The V end lost 6 bases, the J end lost 0 bases, and 11 bases lay between the germline ends. Germline CDR1 is MDHEN and CDR2 is SYDVKM. CDR3 length equals 14 residues. The CDR3 loop reads CASSAPSDQETQYF. The CDR3, as DNA: TGTGCCAGCAGCGCGCCGTCGGACCAAGAGACCCAGTACTTC.

The CDR3 nucleotides read TGTGCCAGCACCTGGACAGGACCTTCCTACAATGAGCAGTTCTTC. Amino acid sequence: CASTWTGPSYNEQFF. The rearrangement uses TRBV28 and TRBJ2-1; TRBD1 matches 7 bases. J lost 1 base, V lost 7 bases, and 7 bases had no gene match. Germline assignment: CDR1 MDHEN and CDR2 SYDVKM. The CDR3 is made up of 15 amino acids. The variable domain in full, completed from reference TRBV28 and TRBJ2-1, reads DVKVTQSSRYLVKRTGEKVFLECVQDMDHENMFWYRQDPGLGLRLIYFSYDVKMKEKGDIPEGYSVSREKKERFSLILESASTNQTSMYLCASTWTGPSYNEQFFGPGTRLTVL.

This chain joins TRBV5-1 and TRBJ2-3, with 11 bases fitting TRBD2. The germline CDR1 and CDR2 sequences are SGHRS and YFSETQ. The CDR3 totals 14 residues. The V gene end was trimmed by 5 bases and the J gene end by 6 bases; junction bases not matched to a gene: 5. DNA of the CDR3: TGCGCCAGCAGGGTGACTAGCGGGGATGATACGCAGTATTTT. It yields the protein CASRVTSGDDTQYF.

The CDR3 region has the DNA TGTGCCAGCAGCTTGGTGTACTCAGGGATCGGAGAGACCCAGTACTTC. It yields the protein CASSLVYSGIGETQYF. This chain uses TRBV5-6 with TRBJ2-5, with D tentatively TRBD1 (5 bases). Germline V gene data show CDR1 as SGHDT and CDR2 as YYEEEE. CDR3 length: 16 residues. V lost 0 bases to trimming and J lost 4 bases, with 16 bases between them. Looking up the rest from reference TRBV5-6 and TRBJ2-5 gives the full variable domain: DAGVTQSPTHLIKTRGQQVTLRCSPKSGHDTVSWYQQALGQGPQFIFQYYEEEERQRGNFPDRFSGHQFPNYSSELNVNALLLGDSALYLCASSLVYSGIGETQYFGPGTRLLVL.

This clonotype has a handful of counts. The gene calls are TRBV6-2 or TRBV6-3 and TRBJ2-4; D possibly uses TRBD1 or TRBD2 (5 bases each). Germline V gene data show CDR1 as MNHEY and CDR2 as SVGEGT. The CDR3 length is 14 residues. Trimming took 6 bases from V and 0 from J, leaving 9 bases between them. For the CDR3, the DNA is TGTGCCAGCAGGGGGGAATTAGCCAAAAACATTCAGTACTTC. It yields the protein CASRGELAKNIQYF.

The V call is TRBV13, the J call TRBJ2-5; 7 bases agree with TRBD1. This CDR3 contains 15 residues. Germline values: CDR1 PRHDT, CDR2 FYEKMQ (reference sequence). V was pared by 4 bases and J by 0 bases, with 5 bases of the junction left unmatched. Here the CDR3 DNA reads TGTGCCAGCAGCTGGGGACAGTGGGACCAAGAGACCCAGTACTTC. Protein sequence: CASSWGQWDQETQYF. The full variable domain, its missing parts supplied by reference TRBV13 and TRBJ2-5, is AAGVIQSPRHLIKEKRETATLKCYPIPRHDTVYWYQQGPGQDPQFLISFYEKMQSDKGSIPDRFSAQQFSDYHSELNMSSLELGDSALYFCASSWGQWDQETQYFGPGTRLLVL.

V is TRBV24-1 and J is TRBJ2-5; D might be TRBD2 (6 bases). Germline CDR1 and CDR2: KGHDR and SFDVKD. This CDR3 comprises 13 residues. Deletions cut 3 bases from V and 11 bases from J, with 15 bases between. The CDR3 spells CATSDLSRAGQYF. For the CDR3, the DNA is TGTGCCACCAGTGATCTATCAAGGGCGGGGCAGTACTTC.

This clonotype was picked up a small number of times. The CDR3 spells CASGQGQHQPQHF. The CDR3 bases are TGTGCCAGTGGACAGGGACAGCATCAGCCCCAGCATTTT. V is TRBV19 and J is TRBJ1-5; TRBD1 matches at 8 bases. The V gene end was trimmed by 8 bases and the J gene end by 5 bases; junction bases not matched to a gene: 5. Looked up from germline, CDR1 is LNHDA and CDR2 is SQIVND (reference sequence). The CDR3 runs to 13 residues.

The chain is built from TRBV21-1 and TRBJ1-2. TRBV21-1 is reported as a pseudogene. The CDR3 is made up of 12 amino acids. As DNA, the CDR3 is TGTGCCAGTGTAGGGACTTACTATGGCTACACCTTC. Its translation is CASVGTYYGYTF.

This clonotype was recorded a few times. The chain uses TRBV6-5 and TRBJ2-1; possibly TRBD1 or TRBD2 for D (5 bases each). CDR3 size: 15 residues. V lost 2 bases, J lost 8 bases, and 16 bases lay in between. The germline gives CDR1 MNHEY, CDR2 SVGAGI. In DNA, the CDR3 is TGTGCCAGCAGTTACCTTCGTTCCAGGGACGATGAGCAGTTCTTC. It codes for CASSYLRSRDDEQFF.

The chain is built from TRBV12-3 or TRBV12-4 and TRBJ2-7; D not certain. This CDR3 comprises 13 residues. The ends were cut back, 2 bases at V and 6 bases at J, with 11 bases in the middle. The CDR3 is CASSLSSVAEQYF. The CDR3 DNA reads as TGTGCCAGCAGTTTAAGTTCGGTAGCCGAGCAGTACTTC.

This clonotype has just one count. The rearrangement joins TRBV27 to TRBJ2-2; 10 bases are shared with TRBD1. The junction had 7 bases not matched to a gene; V was cut back by 8 bases and J by 7 bases. CDR1 and CDR2 (germline): MNHEY, SMNVEV (reference sequence). This CDR3 is built from 14 residues. In DNA form, the CDR3 reads TGTGCCAGCGCCTGGGACAGGGGAGTCGGGGAGCTGTTTTTT. Protein product: CASAWDRGVGELFF.

This clonotype was seen just once. The rearrangement uses TRBV2 and TRBJ2-5; a possible D gene is TRBD1 (6 bases). The CDR3 sequence is 13 residues long. CDR1 SNHLY and CDR2 FYNNEI come from the germline V gene. Trimming stripped 7 bases from V and 6 bases from J, with 15 bases between. Here the CDR3 reads CASIRDTRQTQYF. DNA for the CDR3: TGTGCCAGCATACGGGACACCAGGCAGACCCAGTACTTC.

In this sample, this clonotype turned up a few times. V and J are TRBV20-1 and TRBJ1-1, with a possible D match to TRBD1 (5 bases). V lost 6 bases to trimming and J lost 2 bases, with 13 bases between them. The CDR3 loop spans 13 amino acids. CDR1 DFQATT and CDR2 SNEGSKA come from the germline V gene (reference sequence). In DNA form, the CDR3 reads TGCAGTGCCCAACCCGACAGCAACACTGAAGCTTTCTTT. It yields the protein CSAQPDSNTEAFF.

This chain links TRBV12-3 or TRBV12-4 with TRBJ1-6, with a weak D call TRBD1 (6 bases). The CDR3 totals 16 residues. V lost 5 bases, J lost 8 bases, and 19 bases lay in between. The CDR3 DNA reads TGTGCCAGCAGTGTCAACAGGGTGTTTGGCGATTCACCCCTCCACTTT. As protein: CASSVNRVFGDSPLHF.

The chain combines TRBV5-1 with TRBJ2-3; 10 bases are a match to TRBD2. The CDR3 loop spans 17 amino acids. V lost 4 bases and J lost 0; bases outside the gene matches: 8. Germline assignment: CDR1 SGHRS and CDR2 YFSETQ. The CDR3 spells CASSLFGLAESTDTQYF. CDR3 in DNA: TGCGCCAGCAGCCTATTCGGACTAGCGGAGAGCACAGATACGCAGTATTTT.

The chain uses TRBV15 and TRBJ2-7, with D perhaps TRBD1 (6 bases). Germline lookup yields CDR1 LNHNV and CDR2 YYDKDF (reference sequence). The CDR3 totals 16 residues. V lost 1 base to trimming and J lost 3 bases, with 16 bases between them. CDR3 region: CATSRVTGTLSYEQYF. In DNA form, the CDR3 reads TGTGCCACCAGCAGAGTTACCGGGACACTAAGCTACGAGCAGTACTTC.

The chain carries TRBV12-3 or TRBV12-4 and TRBJ1-3; D is unclear. The CDR3 extends over 14 amino acids. Trimming left V 7 bases short and J 8 bases short, with 18 bases between. This CDR3 reads CASKLLGQWDTIYF. The DNA for the CDR3 is TGTGCCAGCAAACTCCTAGGGCAGTGGGACACCATATATTTT.

The rearrangement links TRBV12-3 or TRBV12-4 to TRBJ2-7, with 9 bases that match TRBD1. The CDR3 runs to 16 residues. V lost 0 bases to trimming and J lost 7 bases; unmatched junction nucleotides: 10. This CDR3 is CASSLATTGGRNEQYF. The CDR3 DNA reads as TGTGCCAGCAGTTTAGCTACGACAGGGGGGAGGAATGAGCAGTACTTC.

The chain uses TRBV24-1 and TRBJ2-3; possibly TRBD2 for D (6 bases). This CDR3 comprises 15 residues. Trimming shortened V by 2 bases and J by 7 bases, and 15 bases separated the two germline ends. The germline V gene encodes CDR1 KGHDR and CDR2 SFDVKD. The chain's CDR3 is CATSDSAGPGNTQYF. The DNA for the CDR3 is TGTGCCACCAGTGATTCGGCGGGGCCGGGGAATACGCAGTATTTT.

The sample holds a few counts of this clonotype. The V and J genes are TRBV7-2 and TRBJ2-1; 11 bases fit TRBD2. Losses at the gene ends were 1 base for V and 3 bases for J; bases not matched to a gene: 5. CDR1 and CDR2 from the germline V gene are SGHTA and FQGNSA. This CDR3 has 17 residues. CDR3 loop: CASSLGSGGAIYNEQFF. Here the CDR3 DNA reads TGTGCCAGCAGCTTAGGTAGCGGGGGGGCTATCTACAATGAGCAGTTCTTC. The whole variable domain, remainder taken from reference TRBV7-2 and TRBJ2-1, is GAGVSQSPSNKVTEKGKDVELRCDPISGHTALYWYRQSLGQGLEFLIYFQGNSAPDKSGLPSDRFSAERTGGSVSTLTIQRTQQEDSAVYLCASSLGSGGAIYNEQFFGPGTRLTVL.

This rearrangement joins TRBV5-1 to TRBJ1-4; no reliable D call. This CDR3 comprises 15 residues. Per germline, CDR1 SGHRS and CDR2 YFSETQ. V was cut by 4 bases and J by 0 bases, with 10 bases left in between. The CDR3 loop is CASSLRRATNEKLFF. The CDR3 DNA is TGCGCCAGCAGCCTCCGACGGGCAACTAATGAAAAACTGTTTTTT.

The rearrangement joins TRBV20-1 to TRBJ2-1; 13 bases are shared with TRBD2. CDR3 size: 18 residues. The germline gives CDR1 DFQATT, CDR2 SNEGSKA (reference sequence). J gave up 0 bases and V 5 bases, and 10 bases lay outside the gene matches. In nucleotides, the CDR3 is TGCAGTGCTTCCACCGGACTAGCGGGGGTCAGCTCCTACAATGAGCAGTTCTTC. It codes for CSASTGLAGVSSYNEQFF.

Here the CDR3 DNA reads TGTGCCATCACCATGGAGGCAGGGGGCCGTACTAACTATGGCTACACCTTC. Its translation: CAITMEAGGRTNYGYTF. The rearrangement links TRBV10-3 to TRBJ1-2, with 8 bases identical to TRBD1. Germline lookup yields CDR1 ENHRY and CDR2 SYGVKD. J was trimmed by 0 bases and V by 7 bases; bases with no gene match: 13. The CDR3 is 17 residues long.

The V call is TRBV12-3 or TRBV12-4, the J call TRBJ2-3; D is unclear. Trimming shortened V by 3 bases and J by 1 base, and 14 bases separated the two germline ends. This CDR3 has 16 residues. The CDR3 reads CASSLVGPRGTDTQYF. CDR3 sequence (DNA): TGTGCCAGCAGTTTGGTAGGGCCCCGGGGCACAGATACGCAGTATTTT.

This clonotype has just one count. This sequence joins TRBV15 and TRBJ1-6; 7 bases fit TRBD1. The germline gives CDR1 LNHNV, CDR2 YYDKDF (reference sequence). The junction had 7 bases not matched to a gene; V was cut back by 3 bases and J by 5 bases. CDR3 size: 16 residues. CDR3 amino acids: CATSSHRDRNNSPLHF. For the CDR3, the DNA is TGTGCCACCAGCAGCCATAGGGACAGAAATAATTCACCCCTCCACTTT.

V and J are TRBV6-6 and TRBJ2-4; maybe TRBD2 (5 bases). CDR1 is MNHNY and CDR2 is SVGAGI in the germline V gene (reference sequence). V dropped 8 bases and J dropped 0 bases, with 14 bases sitting between them. CDR3 length: 15 residues. The CDR3 DNA is TGTGCCAGCCGTTTCGAGCGGCTAGCCAAAAACATTCAGTACTTC. This encodes CASRFERLAKNIQYF.

In this sample, this clonotype turned up a few times. This rearrangement joins TRBV28 to TRBJ1-4; no clear D. The length of the CDR3 is 12 residues. Trimming stripped 11 bases from V and 8 bases from J, with 15 bases between. Germline V lookup: CDR1 MDHEN, CDR2 SYDVKM. The CDR3 DNA reads as TGTGCCGCGTGGACCCGCGGGGAAAAACTGTTTTTT. Amino acids: CAAWTRGEKLFF.

This chain uses TRBV20-1 with TRBJ1-5; 7 nucleotides line up with TRBD1. The CDR3 runs to 15 residues. Per the germline V gene, CDR1 is DFQATT and CDR2 is SNEGSKA (reference sequence). V was clipped by 4 bases and J by 0 bases; unmatched bases: 6. CDR3 region: CSATTGAISNQPQHF. Here the CDR3 DNA reads TGCAGTGCTACCACAGGGGCTATTAGCAATCAGCCCCAGCATTTT.

The rearrangement joins TRBV4-1 to TRBJ2-3; D might be TRBD1 (6 bases). The CDR3 spans 18 residues. Trimming cost V 0 bases and J 0 bases, with 16 bases left between them. Germline loops: CDR1 MGHRA, CDR2 YSYEKL. Here the CDR3 reads CASSQDPRGYSSTDTQYF. The CDR3 DNA sequence: TGCGCCAGCAGCCAAGACCCCAGGGGTTACTCTAGCACAGATACGCAGTATTTT.

With regard to this clonotype: A read error may produce the germline difference seen at one junction end. The chain joins TRBV24-1 to TRBJ2-1, with 8 bases matching TRBD2. The CDR3 totals 17 residues. The V gene's germline CDR1 is KGHDR and CDR2 SFDVKD. The DNA of the CDR3 is TGTGTCACCAGTGATTTGGGGGTTAGCGGGACATACAATGAGCAGTTCTTC. This sequence encodes CVTSDLGVSGTYNEQFF.

This clonotype occurred a few times. This chain joins TRBV6-5 and TRBJ1-5; tentatively, D is TRBD1 (5 bases). Trimming removed 0 bases at V and 6 bases at J, with 12 bases between. The CDR3 covers 15 residues. Germline V gene sequence: CDR1 MNHEY, CDR2 SVGAGI. The DNA of the CDR3 is TGTGCCAGCAGTTACTCGGGCAGGGCGGGTCAGCCCCAGCATTTT. It is translated as CASSYSGRAGQPQHF.